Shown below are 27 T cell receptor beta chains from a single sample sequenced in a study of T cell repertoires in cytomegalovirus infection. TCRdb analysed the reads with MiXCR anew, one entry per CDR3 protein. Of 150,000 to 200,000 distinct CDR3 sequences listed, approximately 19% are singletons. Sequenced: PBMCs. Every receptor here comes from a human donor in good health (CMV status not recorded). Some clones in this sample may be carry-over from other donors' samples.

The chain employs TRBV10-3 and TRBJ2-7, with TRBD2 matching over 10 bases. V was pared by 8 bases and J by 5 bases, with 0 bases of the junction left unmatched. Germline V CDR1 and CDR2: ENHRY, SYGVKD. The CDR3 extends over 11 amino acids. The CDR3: CAIGTSDEQYF. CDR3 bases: TGTGCCATCGGGACTAGCGACGAGCAGTACTTC.

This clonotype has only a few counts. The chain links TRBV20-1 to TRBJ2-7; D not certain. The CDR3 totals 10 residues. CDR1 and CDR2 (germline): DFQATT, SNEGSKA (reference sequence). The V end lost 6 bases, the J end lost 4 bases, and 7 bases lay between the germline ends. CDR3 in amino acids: CSAARYEQYF. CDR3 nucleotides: TGCAGTGCCGCGCGGTACGAGCAGTACTTC.

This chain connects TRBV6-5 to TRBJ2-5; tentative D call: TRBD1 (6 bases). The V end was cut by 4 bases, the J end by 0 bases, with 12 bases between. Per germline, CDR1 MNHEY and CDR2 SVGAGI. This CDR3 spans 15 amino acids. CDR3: CASSFGQLYQETQYF. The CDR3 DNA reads TGTGCCAGCAGTTTCGGACAGTTGTACCAAGAGACCCAGTACTTC.

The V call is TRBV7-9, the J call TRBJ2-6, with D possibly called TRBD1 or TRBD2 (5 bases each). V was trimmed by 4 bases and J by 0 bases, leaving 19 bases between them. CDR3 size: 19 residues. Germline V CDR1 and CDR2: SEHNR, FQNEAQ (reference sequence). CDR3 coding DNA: TGTGCCAGCAGCTCTTCTGGGGGAGTAGCGCGCTCTGGGGCCAACGTCCTGACTTTC. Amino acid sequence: CASSSSGGVARSGANVLTF.

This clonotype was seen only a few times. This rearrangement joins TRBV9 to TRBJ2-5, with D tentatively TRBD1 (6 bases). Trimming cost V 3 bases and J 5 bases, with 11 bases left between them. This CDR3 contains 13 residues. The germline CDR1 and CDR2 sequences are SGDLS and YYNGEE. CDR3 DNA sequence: TGTGCCAGCAGCGACGACAGGCTGGAGACCCAGTACTTC. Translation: CASSDDRLETQYF.

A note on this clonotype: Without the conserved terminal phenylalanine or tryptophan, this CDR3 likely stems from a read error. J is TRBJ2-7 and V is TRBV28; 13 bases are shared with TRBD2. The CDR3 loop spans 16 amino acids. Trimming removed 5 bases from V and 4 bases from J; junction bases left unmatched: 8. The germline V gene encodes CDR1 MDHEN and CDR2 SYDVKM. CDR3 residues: CASSLAGTSGIYEQYY. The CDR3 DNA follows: TGTGCCAGCAGTCTGGCCGGGACTAGCGGGATTTACGAGCAGTACTAC.

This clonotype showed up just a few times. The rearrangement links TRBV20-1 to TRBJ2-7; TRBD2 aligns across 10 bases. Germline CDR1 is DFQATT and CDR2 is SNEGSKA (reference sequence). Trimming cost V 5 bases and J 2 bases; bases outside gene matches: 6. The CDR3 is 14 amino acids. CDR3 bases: TGCAGTGCTTCCCCGGGACTAGCGACCTACGAGCAGTACTTC. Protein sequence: CSASPGLATYEQYF.

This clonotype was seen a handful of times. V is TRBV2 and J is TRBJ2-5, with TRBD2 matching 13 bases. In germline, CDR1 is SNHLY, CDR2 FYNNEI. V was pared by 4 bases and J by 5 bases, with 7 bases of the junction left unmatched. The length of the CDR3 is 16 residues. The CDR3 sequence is CASSGTSGRAGETQYF. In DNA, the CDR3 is TGTGCCAGCAGTGGCACTAGCGGGAGGGCCGGTGAGACCCAGTACTTC.

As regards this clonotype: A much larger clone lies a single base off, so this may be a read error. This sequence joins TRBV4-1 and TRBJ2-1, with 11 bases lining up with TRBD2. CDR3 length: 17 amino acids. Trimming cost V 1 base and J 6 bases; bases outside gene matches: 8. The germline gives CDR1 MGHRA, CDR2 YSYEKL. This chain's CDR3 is CASSQGLAGGPGNEQFF. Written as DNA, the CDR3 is TGCGCCAGCAGCCAAGGGTTAGCGGGGGGGCCCGGCAATGAGCAGTTCTTC.

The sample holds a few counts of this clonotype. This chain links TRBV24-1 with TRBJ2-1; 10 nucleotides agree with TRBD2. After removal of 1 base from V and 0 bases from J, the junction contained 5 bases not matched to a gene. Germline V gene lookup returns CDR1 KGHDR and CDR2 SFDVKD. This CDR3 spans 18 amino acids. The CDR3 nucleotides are TGTGCCACCAGTGATTTAGGGACTAGCGCGAGCTCCTACAATGAGCAGTTCTTC. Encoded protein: CATSDLGTSASSYNEQFF.

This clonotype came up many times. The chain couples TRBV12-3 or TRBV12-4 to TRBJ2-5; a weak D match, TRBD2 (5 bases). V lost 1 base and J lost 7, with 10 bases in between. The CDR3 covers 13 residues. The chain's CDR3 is CASSLGGWGTQYF. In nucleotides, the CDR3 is TGTGCCAGCAGTTTAGGCGGGTGGGGGACCCAGTACTTC.

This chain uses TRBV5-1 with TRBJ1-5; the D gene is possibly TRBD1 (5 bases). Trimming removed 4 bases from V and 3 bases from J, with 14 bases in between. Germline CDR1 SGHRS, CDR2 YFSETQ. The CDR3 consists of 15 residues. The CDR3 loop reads CASSPDGTNNQPQHF. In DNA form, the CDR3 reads TGCGCCAGCAGCCCCGACGGGACGAACAATCAGCCCCAGCATTTT.

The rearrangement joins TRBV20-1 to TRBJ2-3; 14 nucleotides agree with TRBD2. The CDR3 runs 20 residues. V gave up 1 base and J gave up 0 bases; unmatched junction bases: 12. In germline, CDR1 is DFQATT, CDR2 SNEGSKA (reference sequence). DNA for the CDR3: TGCAGTGCTAGAGTGGGGACTAGCGGGAGCTACGGACCTAGCACAGATACGCAGTATTTT. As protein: CSARVGTSGSYGPSTDTQYF.

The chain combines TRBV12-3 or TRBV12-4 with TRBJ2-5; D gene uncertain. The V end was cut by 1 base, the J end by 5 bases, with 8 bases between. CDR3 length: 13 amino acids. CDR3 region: CASSLGPKETQYF. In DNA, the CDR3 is TGTGCCAGCAGTTTAGGGCCAAAGGAGACCCAGTACTTC.

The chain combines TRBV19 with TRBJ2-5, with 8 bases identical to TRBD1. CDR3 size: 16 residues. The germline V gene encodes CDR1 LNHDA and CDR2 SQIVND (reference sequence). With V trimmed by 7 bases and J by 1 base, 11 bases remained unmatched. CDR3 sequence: CASNSGQGWGQETQYF. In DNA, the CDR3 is TGTGCCAGTAATTCCGGACAGGGATGGGGCCAAGAGACCCAGTACTTC.

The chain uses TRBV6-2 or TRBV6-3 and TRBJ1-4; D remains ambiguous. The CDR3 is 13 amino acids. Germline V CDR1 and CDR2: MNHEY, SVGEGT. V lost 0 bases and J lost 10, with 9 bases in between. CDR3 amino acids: CASSYSARVKLFF. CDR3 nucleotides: TGTGCCAGCAGTTACTCGGCGAGAGTAAAACTGTTTTTT.

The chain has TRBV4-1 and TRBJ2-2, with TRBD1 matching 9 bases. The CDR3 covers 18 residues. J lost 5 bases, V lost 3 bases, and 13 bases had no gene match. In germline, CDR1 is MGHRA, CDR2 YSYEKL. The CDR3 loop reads CASSHPPPGTGPTGELFF. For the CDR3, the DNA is TGCGCCAGCAGCCATCCCCCCCCCGGGACAGGGCCAACCGGGGAGCTGTTTTTT.

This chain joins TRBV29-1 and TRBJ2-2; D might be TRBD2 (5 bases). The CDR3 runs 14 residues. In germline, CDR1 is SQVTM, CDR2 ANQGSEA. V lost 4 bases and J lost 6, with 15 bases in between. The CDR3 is CSVAVKVGAGELFF. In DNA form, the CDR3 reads TGCAGCGTTGCAGTAAAAGTCGGGGCCGGGGAGCTGTTTTTT.

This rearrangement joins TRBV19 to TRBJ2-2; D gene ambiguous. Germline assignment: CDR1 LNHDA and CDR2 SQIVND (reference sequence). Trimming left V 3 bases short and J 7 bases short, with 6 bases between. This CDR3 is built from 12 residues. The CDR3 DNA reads TGTGCCAGTAGTATCTTGGGCGGGGAGCTGTTTTTT. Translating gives CASSILGGELFF.

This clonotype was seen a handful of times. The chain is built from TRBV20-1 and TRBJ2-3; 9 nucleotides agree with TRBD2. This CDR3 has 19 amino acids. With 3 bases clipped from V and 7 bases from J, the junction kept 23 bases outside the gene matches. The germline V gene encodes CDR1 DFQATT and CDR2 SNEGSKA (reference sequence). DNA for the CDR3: TGCAGTGCTAGGCGTCTTGAGCGGGGGGCCCCGGTGATTGAATATACGCAGTATTTT. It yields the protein CSARRLERGAPVIEYTQYF.

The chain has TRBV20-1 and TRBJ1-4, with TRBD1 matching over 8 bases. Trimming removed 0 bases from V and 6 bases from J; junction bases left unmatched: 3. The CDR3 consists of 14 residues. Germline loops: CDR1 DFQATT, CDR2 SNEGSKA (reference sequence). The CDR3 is CSARDRQGHEKLFF. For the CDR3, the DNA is TGCAGTGCTAGAGATCGACAGGGGCATGAAAAACTGTTTTTT.

CDR3 sequence reads: CASSPRTSNEQFF. The CDR3 DNA is TGTGCCAGCAGCCCGCGGACGTCCAATGAGCAGTTCTTC. This rearrangement joins TRBV13 to TRBJ2-1; D remains unclear. Between the trimmed V and J ends, which lost 5 bases and 6 bases, there was a span of 11 bases. This CDR3 has 13 amino acids. The V gene's germline CDR1 is PRHDT and CDR2 FYEKMQ (reference sequence).

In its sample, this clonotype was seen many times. CDR3 nucleotide sequence: TGTGCCAGCAGTCCCCGACAGGGGAAATTCTATGGCTACACCTTC. The encoded protein is CASSPRQGKFYGYTF. The chain is built from TRBV28 and TRBJ1-2; 8 bases map to TRBD1. CDR3 length: 15 amino acids. V dropped 5 bases and J dropped 4; count of bases not matched to a gene: 9. The V gene's germline CDR1 is MDHEN and CDR2 SYDVKM.

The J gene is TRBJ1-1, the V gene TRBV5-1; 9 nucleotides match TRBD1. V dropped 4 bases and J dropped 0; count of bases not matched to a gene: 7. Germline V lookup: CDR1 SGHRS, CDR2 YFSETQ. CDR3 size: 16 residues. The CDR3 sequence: CASSGDRGIMNTEAFF. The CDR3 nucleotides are TGCGCCAGCAGCGGCGACAGGGGGATAATGAACACTGAAGCTTTCTTT.

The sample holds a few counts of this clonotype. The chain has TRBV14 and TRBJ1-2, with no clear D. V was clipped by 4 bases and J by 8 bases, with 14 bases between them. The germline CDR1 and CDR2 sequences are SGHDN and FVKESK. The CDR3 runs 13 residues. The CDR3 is CASSPFHVVGYTF. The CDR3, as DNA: TGTGCCAGCAGCCCTTTTCACGTCGTGGGCTACACCTTC.

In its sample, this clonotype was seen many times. CDR3 region: CASSFGGRGDYGYTF. The CDR3 region has the DNA TGTGCCAGCAGCTTTGGCGGCAGGGGGGACTATGGCTACACCTTC. The chain recombines TRBV7-2 with TRBJ1-2; TRBD1 matches 7 bases. V trimming: 3 bases; J trimming: 3 bases; junction bases outside the gene matches: 7. Germline V CDR1 and CDR2: SGHTA, FQGNSA. The CDR3 extends over 15 amino acids.

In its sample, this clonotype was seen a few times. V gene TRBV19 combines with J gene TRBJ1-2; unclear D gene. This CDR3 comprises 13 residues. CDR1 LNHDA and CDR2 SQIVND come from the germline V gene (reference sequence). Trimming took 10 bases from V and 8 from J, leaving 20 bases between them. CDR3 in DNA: TGTGCCACTAAAATTCCGGAGCGGTCCGGCTACACCTTC. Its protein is CATKIPERSGYTF.